Listed here are 14 T cell receptor beta chains from one sample, sequenced in a study of long-term antiretroviral therapy in people with HIV. Sequencing used immunoSEQ v3.0 at survey level. Assay: immunoSEQ multiplex PCR; the TCRdb copy retains only in-frame clones and omits some. The sample yields about 24,000 clones, under 90% seen once. This sample comprised unsorted PBMCs, obtained at the start of antiretroviral therapy, before treatment. The receptors were sampled from a woman aged 18 to 35 with HIV.

V and J are TRBV19 and TRBJ1-1; a weak D match, TRBD1 (5 bases). The germline V and J ends were trimmed by 6 bases and 6 bases, with 14 bases remaining between them. Germline-derived CDR1 and CDR2 are LNHDA and SQIVND (reference sequence). This CDR3 is 13 amino acids long. CDR3 region: CASRAGVFAEAFF. In nucleotides, the CDR3 is TGTGCCAGTAGGGCGGGGGTGTTCGCTGAAGCTTTCTTT.

The chain joins TRBV6-1 to TRBJ2-2, with TRBD2 identical over 7 bases. This CDR3 comprises 16 residues. Germline CDR1 MNHNS, CDR2 SASEGT. V shed 3 bases and J 5 bases; nucleotides not matched to a gene: 9. CDR3 sequence reads: CASSEWLAELTGELFF. The CDR3 bases are TGTGCCAGCAGTGAGTGGCTAGCGGAACTTACCGGGGAGCTGTTTTTT.

V and J are TRBV5-6 and TRBJ1-2; D is possibly TRBD1 (5 bases). There are 15 residues in the CDR3. Trimming removed 2 bases from V and 6 bases from J, with 17 bases in between. Germline loops: CDR1 SGHDT, CDR2 YYEEEE. The CDR3 region is CASSLGDFGTHGYTF. Here the CDR3 DNA reads TGTGCCAGCAGCTTAGGGGACTTCGGCACGCATGGCTACACCTTC.

The rearrangement uses TRBV7-2 and TRBJ1-2; the D gene is possibly TRBD1 (5 bases). CDR1 and CDR2 from the germline V gene are SGHTA and FQGNSA. Trimming pared 2 bases from V and 3 bases from J, leaving 19 bases between. The CDR3 is 17 residues long. The CDR3 reads CASSLSSSGWGYYGYTF. For the CDR3, the DNA is TGTGCCAGCAGCTTAAGCTCGTCGGGGTGGGGGTACTATGGCTACACCTTC.

The rearrangement uses TRBV2 and TRBJ2-6; D is unresolved. V lost 1 base and J 12 bases, leaving 10 bases between the germline ends. Looked up from germline, CDR1 is SNHLY and CDR2 is FYNNEI. CDR3 length: 13 residues. CDR3 in DNA: TGTGCCAGCAGTGAAGGGTGGGCCCTCGTCCTGACTTTC. It yields the protein CASSEGWALVLTF. Full variable domain (rest looked up from reference TRBV2 and TRBJ2-6): EPEVTQTPSHQVTQMGQEVILRCVPISNHLYFYWYRQILGQKVEFLVSFYNNEISEKSEIFDDQFSVERPDGSNFTLKIRSTKLEDSAMYFCASSEGWALVLTFGAGSRLTVL.

The gene calls are TRBV5-6 and TRBJ1-6; D is unresolved. V gave up 0 bases and J gave up 11 bases, with 6 bases separating them. The CDR3 sequence is 12 residues long. CDR1 SGHDT and CDR2 YYEEEE come from the germline V gene. The CDR3 spells CASSLGNPPLHF. The CDR3 nucleotides read TGTGCCAGCAGCTTGGGTAACCCACCCCTCCACTTT.

The chain combines TRBV10-3 with TRBJ2-1; 11 nucleotides agree with TRBD2. J gave up 4 bases and V 3 bases, and 11 bases lay outside the gene matches. The CDR3 spans 18 residues. Germline loops: CDR1 ENHRY, CDR2 SYGVKD. The CDR3 coding sequence is TGTGCCATCAGTGAACTAGCGGGAGTCACGGGGGGTTACAATGAGCAGTTCTTC. This gives the protein CAISELAGVTGGYNEQFF.

The V gene is TRBV5-4, the J gene TRBJ2-1; 8 bases fit TRBD1. The ends lost 0 bases at V and 2 bases at J; junction bases unmatched: 4. The CDR3 loop spans 16 amino acids. Germline values: CDR1 SGHNT, CDR2 YYREEE (reference sequence). The CDR3 spells CASSLDGTGPYNEQFF. The CDR3 DNA is TGTGCCAGCAGCTTGGATGGGACAGGTCCCTACAATGAGCAGTTCTTC.

This clone is judged medium-sized (0.01 to 0.1%). This chain joins TRBV9 and TRBJ2-2; the D is unclear. CDR1 is SGDLS and CDR2 is YYNGEE in the germline V gene. This CDR3 comprises 15 residues. The ends were cut back, 1 base at V and 1 base at J, with 8 bases in the middle. The CDR3, as DNA: TGTGCCAGCAGCGTATCTATGGGGAACACCGGGGAGCTGTTTTTT. Translating gives CASSVSMGNTGELFF.

V is TRBV6-6 and J is TRBJ1-1; 8 bases agree with TRBD1. Germline lookup yields CDR1 MNHNY and CDR2 SVGAGI (reference sequence). The CDR3 has 11 amino acids. The ends lost 10 bases at V and 6 bases at J; junction bases unmatched: 4. In DNA form, the CDR3 reads TGTGCCACCAACAGGGGGTCTGAAGCTTTCTTT. Encoded protein: CATNRGSEAFF.

V is TRBV5-6 and J is TRBJ2-5, with D uncertain. Germline lookup yields CDR1 SGHDT and CDR2 YYEEEE. The germline V and J ends were trimmed by 4 bases and 7 bases, with 8 bases remaining between them. CDR3 length: 11 residues. CDR3 loop: CASSRSGTQYF. The CDR3 coding sequence is TGTGCCAGCAGCAGGTCCGGGACCCAGTACTTC. The variable domain in full, completed from reference TRBV5-6 and TRBJ2-5, reads DAGVTQSPTHLIKTRGQQVTLRCSPKSGHDTVSWYQQALGQGPQFIFQYYEEEERQRGNFPDRFSGHQFPNYSSELNVNALLLGDSALYLCASSRSGTQYFGPGTRLLVL.

The genes are TRBV11-1 and TRBJ2-7; unclear D gene. V lost 3 bases and J 1 base, leaving 7 bases between the germline ends. The CDR3 contains 13 residues. Germline V lookup: CDR1 SGHAT, CDR2 FQDESV (reference sequence). This chain's CDR3 is CASSFSQSYEQYF. The CDR3 DNA reads TGTGCCAGCAGCTTCTCCCAGTCCTACGAGCAGTACTTC.

This clone appeared once. V gene TRBV28 combines with J gene TRBJ2-1; D gene unclear. The germline gives CDR1 MDHEN, CDR2 SYDVKM. Trimming cost V 6 bases and J 0 bases, with 9 bases left between them. This CDR3 comprises 14 residues. The chain's CDR3 is CASRDLDSYNEQFF. The CDR3 nucleotides are TGTGCCAGCAGAGACCTGGACTCCTACAATGAGCAGTTCTTC. The complete variable domain, with remaining parts taken from reference TRBV28 and TRBJ2-1, reads DVKVTQSSRYLVKRTGEKVFLECVQDMDHENMFWYRQDPGLGLRLIYFSYDVKMKEKGDIPEGYSVSREKKERFSLILESASTNQTSMYLCASRDLDSYNEQFFGPGTRLTVL.

In this sample, this clone turned up once. V gene TRBV10-3 combines with J gene TRBJ2-3, with 7 bases fitting TRBD1. V dropped 7 bases and J dropped 0; count of bases not matched to a gene: 4. Looked up from germline, CDR1 is ENHRY and CDR2 is SYGVKD. The CDR3 sequence is 14 residues long. The CDR3 loop is CAIKGAFSTDTQYF. CDR3 in DNA: TGTGCCATCAAGGGGGCCTTTAGCACAGATACGCAGTATTTT.